The 16 T cell receptor beta chains below come from one sample, sequenced in a study of cytomegalovirus exposure and HLA in healthy donors. PCR used 60 Vbeta primers and 13 Jbeta primers. Only in-frame clones appear in the TCRdb table, and some are missing; sequencing was by immunoSEQ multiplex PCR. The sample lists some 120,000 clones, roughly four fifths occurring once. The material sequenced was PBMCs. The origin of the receptors is a woman in her thirties or forties in good health and CMV-seronegative.

This clone was counted only a few times. The CDR3, as DNA: TGTGCCAGCAGCAAATTTCCCGGACAGGGGTTCACTAATGAAAAACTGTTTTTT. Translation: CASSKFPGQGFTNEKLFF. The chain couples TRBV21-1 to TRBJ1-4; whether TRBD1, the table's D call, matches the DNA was not checked. TRBV21-1 is a recognized pseudogene. This CDR3 region has 18 residues.

The chain joins TRBV28 to TRBJ1-4, with a possible D match to TRBD1 (5 bases). The CDR3 extends over 15 amino acids. Trimming took off 6 bases at V and 8 bases at J, with 19 bases between the two ends. The germline V gene encodes CDR1 MDHEN and CDR2 SYDVKM. The chain's CDR3 is CASSAPGLREEKLFF. CDR3 bases: TGTGCCAGCAGCGCCCCGGGACTGAGAGAGGAAAAACTGTTTTTT.

The chain uses TRBV9 and TRBJ2-7; weak D call: TRBD2 (6 bases). This CDR3 region has 15 residues. Germline assignment: CDR1 SGDLS and CDR2 YYNGEE. Trimming removed 4 bases at V and 3 bases at J, with 17 bases between. Here the CDR3 DNA reads TGTGCCAGCAGCTATGGCGGGACTCCAATCTACGAGCAGTACTTC. Its translation: CASSYGGTPIYEQYF.

J is TRBJ2-1 and V is TRBV5-6; possibly TRBD2 for D (5 bases). V was trimmed by 0 bases and J by 7 bases, leaving 8 bases between them. Germline values: CDR1 SGHDT, CDR2 YYEEEE. CDR3 length equals 13 residues. The CDR3, as DNA: TGTGCCAGCAGCTTGGGGTGGAGGAATGAGCAGTTCTTC. Translation: CASSLGWRNEQFF. Supplemented by reference TRBV5-6 and TRBJ2-1, the full variable domain reads DAGVTQSPTHLIKTRGQQVTLRCSPKSGHDTVSWYQQALGQGPQFIFQYYEEEERQRGNFPDRFSGHQFPNYSSELNVNALLLGDSALYLCASSLGWRNEQFFGPGTRLTVL.

The V gene is TRBV10-3, the J gene TRBJ2-5; the D is unclear. The CDR3 loop spans 15 amino acids. Germline loops: CDR1 ENHRY, CDR2 SYGVKD. The V end was cut by 4 bases, the J end by 5 bases, with 17 bases between. This CDR3 is CAISASTRGSETQYF. In DNA, the CDR3 is TGTGCCATCAGTGCCTCTACCCGCGGATCGGAGACCCAGTACTTC.

The V call is TRBV11-3, the J call TRBJ2-1, with TRBD2 identical over 9 bases. The V gene's germline CDR1 is SGHNT and CDR2 YENEEA. V trimming: 5 bases; J trimming: 8 bases; junction bases outside the gene matches: 7. This CDR3 has 14 residues. The CDR3 loop reads CASSPGLARDEQFF. The CDR3, as DNA: TGTGCCAGCAGCCCGGGACTAGCTCGGGATGAGCAGTTCTTC.

The V call is TRBV19, the J call TRBJ1-1; a weak D match, TRBD1 (6 bases). Between the trimmed V and J ends, which lost 2 bases and 7 bases, there was a span of 11 bases. Germline CDR1 reads LNHDA; CDR2 reads SQIVND (reference sequence). The CDR3 sequence is 13 residues long. The CDR3 coding sequence is TGTGCCAGTAGTATAAGGGGGGGGGATGAAGCTTTCTTT. It yields the protein CASSIRGGDEAFF.

The chain uses TRBV28 and TRBJ1-2, with 8 bases matching TRBD1. The CDR3 is 13 residues long. The germline gives CDR1 MDHEN, CDR2 SYDVKM. V lost 2 bases to trimming and J lost 5 bases; unmatched junction nucleotides: 1. The DNA for the CDR3 is TGTGCCAGCAGTTTACAGGGGGCTTATGGCTACACCTTC. Its protein is CASSLQGAYGYTF.

With regard to this clone: The sample carries other DNA sequences with the same CDR3. The V and J genes are TRBV11-2 and TRBJ1-1, with 9 bases aligning to TRBD1. V lost 3 bases, J lost 9 bases, and 8 bases stayed unmatched. The CDR3 totals 14 residues. Looked up from germline, CDR1 is SGHAT and CDR2 is FQNNGV. CDR3 residues: CASSFVGQGLKAFF. CDR3 nucleotides: TGTGCCAGCAGCTTCGTGGGACAGGGATTAAAAGCTTTCTTT.

J is TRBJ2-1 and V is TRBV2, with a possible D match to TRBD2 (5 bases). The germline V gene encodes CDR1 SNHLY and CDR2 FYNNEI. The CDR3 spans 16 residues. V was cut by 6 bases and J by 1 base, with 16 bases left in between. The CDR3 nucleotides are TGTGCCAGCAGCGTAGAGGGCTATTTATCCTACAATGAGCAGTTCTTC. It translates to CASSVEGYLSYNEQFF.

This clone was picked up a small number of times. The CDR3 sequence: CASSQNRFGTYEQYF. The CDR3 region has the DNA TGCGCCAGCAGCCAAAACAGATTCGGGACCTACGAGCAGTACTTC. V is TRBV4-3 and J is TRBJ2-7; D possibly corresponds to TRBD2 (5 bases). V was cut by 2 bases and J by 2 bases, with 13 bases left in between. Per the germline V gene, CDR1 is LGHNA and CDR2 is YSLEER. This CDR3 spans 15 amino acids.

The chain combines TRBV5-6 with TRBJ2-7, with D possibly matching TRBD2 (6 bases). The CDR3 is 16 amino acids. CDR1 and CDR2 (germline): SGHDT, YYEEEE. The V gene lost 1 base and the J gene lost 3 bases, with 17 bases spanning the gap. The CDR3 DNA sequence: TGTGCCAGCAGCTTGTGGGGCTGGAGGGTCCTCTACGAGCAGTACTTC. It yields the protein CASSLWGWRVLYEQYF.

The chain couples TRBV27 to TRBJ1-4; D might be TRBD1 (5 bases). CDR3 length: 13 amino acids. Trimming cost V 8 bases and J 4 bases, with 11 bases left between them. CDR1 and CDR2 from the germline V gene are MNHEY and SMNVEV (reference sequence). The CDR3 spells CASRQQDNEKLFF. Written as DNA, the CDR3 is TGTGCCAGCCGACAGCAGGATAATGAAAAACTGTTTTTT.

The V gene is TRBV11-1, the J gene TRBJ2-3; 10 bases are a match to TRBD2. This CDR3 contains 17 residues. CDR1 is SGHAT, CDR2 FQDESV, per germline (reference sequence). Losses at the gene ends were 6 bases for V and 5 bases for J; bases not matched to a gene: 14. CDR3 coding DNA: TGTGCCAGCAGGCCCGCGGTGGGACTAGCGATGGGAGATACGCAGTATTTT. Protein: CASRPAVGLAMGDTQYF.

The chain employs TRBV28 and TRBJ2-7; D possibly corresponds to TRBD2 (6 bases). V shed 7 bases and J shed 3 bases, with 10 bases lying between them. CDR1 and CDR2 from the germline V gene are MDHEN and SYDVKM. The CDR3 runs 12 residues. Written as DNA, the CDR3 is TGTGCCAGCAAAACCGGGAGCTACGAGCAGTACTTC. Its translation: CASKTGSYEQYF.

This clone was counted only a few times. The V gene is TRBV15, the J gene TRBJ2-7, with 7 bases lining up with TRBD2. CDR3 length equals 14 residues. V lost 1 base, J lost 4 bases, and 4 bases stayed unmatched. Germline V gene lookup returns CDR1 LNHNV and CDR2 YYDKDF (reference sequence). This CDR3 reads CATSRGGSEYEQYF. The DNA for the CDR3 is TGTGCCACCAGCAGAGGCGGGAGTGAGTACGAGCAGTACTTC.